The 17 T cell receptor beta chains below were found in one sample sequenced in a study of radiotherapy plus CTLA-4 blockade in lung cancer. Profiling relied on immunoSEQ multiplex PCR, and the TCRdb table lists in-frame clones only, not all of them. The data hold 50,000 to 65,000 clones, with roughly 77% observed a single time. The source was peripheral blood, collected from a patient treated with radiotherapy plus ipilimumab. Receptor source: a human donor with non-small cell lung cancer who had a complete response to radiotherapy plus ipilimumab.

The genes are TRBV28 and TRBJ1-2, with 10 positions matching TRBD1. Looked up from germline, CDR1 is MDHEN and CDR2 is SYDVKM. V lost 6 bases to trimming and J lost 5 bases; unmatched junction nucleotides: 6. The CDR3 length is 14 residues. The CDR3 DNA sequence: TGTGCCAGCAGGCTCGACAGGGGGCAATATGGCTACACCTTC. Its translation is CASRLDRGQYGYTF.

This chain joins TRBV19 and TRBJ1-2, with 7 bases that match TRBD1. V shed 6 bases, J shed 4 bases, and the junction held 5 bases outside the gene matches. The germline V gene has CDR1 LNHDA and CDR2 SQIVND (reference sequence). The CDR3 totals 13 residues. For the CDR3, the DNA is TGTGCCAGTAGCGAGGGACAGTTCTATGGCTACACCTTC. Translated: CASSEGQFYGYTF.

CDR3 residues: CASSLFPGQVGGEKLFF. CDR3 DNA sequence: TGTGCCAGTAGTTTGTTCCCGGGACAGGTCGGCGGGGAAAAACTGTTTTTT. The V call is TRBV19, the J call TRBJ1-4, with 8 bases lining up with TRBD1. This CDR3 has 17 amino acids. Trimming took 5 bases from V and 8 from J; bases not matched to a gene: 16. Germline loops: CDR1 LNHDA, CDR2 SQIVND (reference sequence).

CDR3: CASSRGGWGEQFF. In DNA form, the CDR3 reads TGTGCCAGCAGCCGAGGGGGCTGGGGTGAGCAGTTCTTC. V usage is TRBV5-6 and J usage is TRBJ2-1; 7 bases line up with TRBD1. Germline CDR1 is SGHDT and CDR2 is YYEEEE. The CDR3 spans 13 residues. Unmatched junction bases numbered 7, after V lost 4 bases and J lost 9 bases.

This chain joins TRBV4-1 and TRBJ2-5; weak D call: TRBD1 (6 bases). Judging by the DNA end, TRBJ2-7 fits better; the J call may be wrong. The CDR3 has 15 amino acids. Germline assignment: CDR1 MGHRA and CDR2 YSYEKL. The CDR3 sequence is CASSQGPQGPYEQYF. In DNA, the CDR3 is TGCGCCAGCAGCCAAGGCCCACAGGGCCCCTACGAGCAGTACTTC.

The chain joins TRBV7-9 to TRBJ2-2, with TRBD1 as a possible D gene (5 bases). Germline V lookup: CDR1 SEHNR, CDR2 FQNEAQ (reference sequence). This CDR3 has 16 residues. V was cut by 5 bases and J by 0 bases, with 13 bases left in between. CDR3 DNA: TGTGCCAGCAGCCAAATCAGGGCCTCGAACACCGGGGAGCTGTTTTTT. Encoded protein: CASSQIRASNTGELFF.

This clone has only one observation. As DNA, the CDR3 is TGTGCCAGCAGCGTGCAGGGATCCTCTGGAAACACCATATATTTT. Translated, it gives CASSVQGSSGNTIYF. This chain joins TRBV9 and TRBJ1-3, with D possibly being TRBD1 (5 bases). The CDR3 extends over 15 amino acids. Looked up from germline, CDR1 is SGDLS and CDR2 is YYNGEE. V lost 2 bases and J lost 0, with 9 bases in between.

The chain combines TRBV7-9 with TRBJ1-5; D possibly corresponds to TRBD1 (6 bases). V shed 3 bases and J shed 0 bases, with 6 bases lying between them. The CDR3 covers 14 residues. Germline-derived CDR1 and CDR2 are SEHNR and FQNEAQ (reference sequence). CDR3 in amino acids: CASSLGASNQPQHF. The CDR3 DNA reads TGTGCCAGCAGCTTGGGGGCTAGCAATCAGCCCCAGCATTTT. The full variable domain, its missing parts supplied by reference TRBV7-9 and TRBJ1-5, is DTGVSQNPRHKITKRGQNVTFRCDPISEHNRLYWYRQTLGQGPEFLTYFQNEAQLEKSRLLSDRFSAERPKGSFSTLEIQRTEQGDSAMYLCASSLGASNQPQHFGDGTRLSIL.

The chain links TRBV5-3 to TRBJ2-7; D unresolved. TRBV5-3 is annotated as an ORF whose role is uncertain. V lost 3 bases and J 2 bases, leaving 27 bases between the germline ends. This CDR3 contains 19 residues. The CDR3 region is CARSYEMTEPDRITYEQYF. The CDR3 DNA follows: TGTGCCAGAAGCTACGAAATGACGGAGCCCGACCGAATTACCTACGAGCAGTACTTC.

This sequence joins TRBV2 and TRBJ2-2; 8 bases agree with TRBD1. V gave up 6 bases and J gave up 5 bases; unmatched junction bases: 2. There are 13 residues in the CDR3. The germline gives CDR1 SNHLY, CDR2 FYNNEI. For the CDR3, the DNA is TGTGCCAGCAGGGACAGGGAAACCGGGGAGCTGTTTTTT. Its translation is CASRDRETGELFF.

This clone was picked up a small number of times. This sequence joins TRBV25-1 and TRBJ1-2; 7 nucleotides match TRBD1. The germline gives CDR1 MGHDK, CDR2 SYGVNS. The CDR3 sequence is 16 residues long. V gave up 4 bases and J gave up 3 bases; unmatched junction bases: 11. The CDR3 DNA is TGTGCCAGCAGTGGCAACCCTTACAGGGGATACTATGGCTACACCTTC. This sequence encodes CASSGNPYRGYYGYTF.

The CDR3 coding sequence is TGTGCCAGCTCAGGCCGGGGAATGGGCACAGATACGCAGTATTTT. Translated, it gives CASSGRGMGTDTQYF. The chain joins TRBV11-3 to TRBJ2-3, with D tentatively TRBD2 (5 bases). The CDR3 has 15 amino acids. V was shortened by 8 bases and J by 1 base, with 16 bases between the two germline ends. The germline V gene has CDR1 SGHNT and CDR2 YENEEA.

The chain couples TRBV10-3 to TRBJ1-1; unclear D gene. The V gene lost 4 bases and the J gene lost 7 bases, with 10 bases spanning the gap. This CDR3 spans 12 amino acids. Per the germline V gene, CDR1 is ENHRY and CDR2 is SYGVKD. In DNA, the CDR3 is TGTGCCATCAGTGCAGCGGTGGGTGAAGCTTTCTTT. Translating it yields CAISAAVGEAFF.

The rearrangement joins TRBV6-6 to TRBJ1-2; TRBD1 matches 8 bases. J lost 4 bases, V lost 5 bases, and 3 bases had no gene match. The CDR3 length is 13 residues. CDR1 and CDR2 (germline): MNHNY, SVGAGI (reference sequence). CDR3 DNA sequence: TGTGCCAGCAGTCAGGGGGCCCCCTATGGCTACACCTTC. Translated: CASSQGAPYGYTF.

The chain combines TRBV19 with TRBJ2-5; TRBD1 might be the D (6 bases). Germline-derived CDR1 and CDR2 are LNHDA and SQIVND (reference sequence). The V gene lost 11 bases and the J gene lost 0 bases, with 16 bases spanning the gap. This CDR3 contains 14 residues. For the CDR3, the DNA is TGTGCCTCGAAACCAAGGGACAACCAAGAGACCCAGTACTTC. This codes for CASKPRDNQETQYF.

V usage is TRBV27 and J usage is TRBJ1-2, with a tentative D call TRBD1 (6 bases). Trimming removed 6 bases from V and 4 bases from J, with 9 bases in between. Germline V gives CDR1 MNHEY, CDR2 SMNVEV (reference sequence). This CDR3 has 12 amino acids. This chain's CDR3 is CASRTGPYGYTF. In nucleotides, the CDR3 is TGTGCCAGCAGAACAGGGCCCTATGGCTACACCTTC.

The chain combines TRBV5-1 with TRBJ2-2, with 9 nucleotides matching TRBD1. The CDR3 is 19 amino acids. CDR1 is SGHRS and CDR2 is YFSETQ in the germline V gene. The ends lost 2 bases at V and 0 bases at J; junction bases unmatched: 11. The CDR3 bases are TGCGCCAGCAGCTTTGGTTATTCTAGGACAGGGGCGAACACCGGGGAGCTGTTTTTT. This sequence encodes CASSFGYSRTGANTGELFF.